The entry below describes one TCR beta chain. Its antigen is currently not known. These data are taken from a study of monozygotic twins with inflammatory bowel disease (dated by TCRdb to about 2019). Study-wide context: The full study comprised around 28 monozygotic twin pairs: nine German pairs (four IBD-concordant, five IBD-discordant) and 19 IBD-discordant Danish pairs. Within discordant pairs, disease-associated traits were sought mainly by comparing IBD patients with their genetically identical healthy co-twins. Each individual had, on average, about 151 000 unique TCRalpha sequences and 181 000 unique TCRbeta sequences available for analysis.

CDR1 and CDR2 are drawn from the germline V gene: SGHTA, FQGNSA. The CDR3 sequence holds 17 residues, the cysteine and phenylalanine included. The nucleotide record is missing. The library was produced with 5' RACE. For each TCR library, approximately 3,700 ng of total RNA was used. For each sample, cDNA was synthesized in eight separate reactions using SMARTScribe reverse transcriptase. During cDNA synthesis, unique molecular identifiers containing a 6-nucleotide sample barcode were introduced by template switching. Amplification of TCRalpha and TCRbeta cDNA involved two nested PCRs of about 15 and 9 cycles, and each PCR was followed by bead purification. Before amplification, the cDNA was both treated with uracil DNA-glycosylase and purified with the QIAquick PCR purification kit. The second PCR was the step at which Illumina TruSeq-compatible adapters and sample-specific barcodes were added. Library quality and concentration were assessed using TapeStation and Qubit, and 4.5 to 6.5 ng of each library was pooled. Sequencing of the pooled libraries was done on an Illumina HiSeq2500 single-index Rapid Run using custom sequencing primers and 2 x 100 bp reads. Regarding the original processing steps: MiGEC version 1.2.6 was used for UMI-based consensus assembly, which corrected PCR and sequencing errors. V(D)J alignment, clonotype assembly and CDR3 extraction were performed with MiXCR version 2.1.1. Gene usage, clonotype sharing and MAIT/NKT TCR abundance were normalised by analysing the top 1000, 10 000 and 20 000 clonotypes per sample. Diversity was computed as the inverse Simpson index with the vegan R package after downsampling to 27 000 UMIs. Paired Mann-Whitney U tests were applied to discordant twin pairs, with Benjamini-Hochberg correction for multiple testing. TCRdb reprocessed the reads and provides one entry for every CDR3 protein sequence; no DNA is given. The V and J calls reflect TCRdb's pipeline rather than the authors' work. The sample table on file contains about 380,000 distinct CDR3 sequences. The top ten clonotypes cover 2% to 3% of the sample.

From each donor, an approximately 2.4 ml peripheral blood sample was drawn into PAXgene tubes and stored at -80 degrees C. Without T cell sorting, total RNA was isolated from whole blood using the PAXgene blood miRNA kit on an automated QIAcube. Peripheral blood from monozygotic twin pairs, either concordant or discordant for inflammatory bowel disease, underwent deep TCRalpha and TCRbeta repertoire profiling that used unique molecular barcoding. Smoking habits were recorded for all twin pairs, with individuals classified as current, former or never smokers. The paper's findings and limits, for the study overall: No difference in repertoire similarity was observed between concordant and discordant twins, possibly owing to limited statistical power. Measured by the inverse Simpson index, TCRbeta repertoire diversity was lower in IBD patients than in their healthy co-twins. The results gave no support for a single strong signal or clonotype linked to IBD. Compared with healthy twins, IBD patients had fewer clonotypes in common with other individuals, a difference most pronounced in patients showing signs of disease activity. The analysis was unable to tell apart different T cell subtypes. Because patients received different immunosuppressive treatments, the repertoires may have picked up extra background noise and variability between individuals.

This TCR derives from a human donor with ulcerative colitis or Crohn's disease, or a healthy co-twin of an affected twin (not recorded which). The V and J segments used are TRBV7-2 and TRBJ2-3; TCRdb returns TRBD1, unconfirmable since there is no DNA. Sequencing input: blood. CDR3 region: CASSFPADRGQSDTQYF.